These T cell receptor beta chains were read from a single sample in a study of blood T cell repertoires in COVID-19. Measured with immunoSEQ multiplex PCR; TCRdb has only the in-frame clones, and not every one. Of under 140,000 clones in the sample, approximately 82% are singletons; the top ten hold roughly 3.8%. The sample was peripheral blood. The receptor set was obtained from a woman older than 75 with acute or convalescent COVID-19. The CDR3 runs from the conserved cysteine through the conserved F or W. A D gene is named only where the DNA matches it firmly. Part of the rows lack a size; the others show once, few, many or a class for expanded clones.

v_call: TRBV7-2; clone_size: .; j_call: TRBJ2-2; d_call: .; cdr3_nt: TGTGCCAGCAGCGTCAGGGTTTCCACCGGGGAGCTGTTTTTT; cdr3_aa: CASSVRVSTGELFF
v_call: TRBV6-5; clone_size: .; j_call: TRBJ1-3; d_call: TRBD1; cdr3_nt: TGTGCCAGCATACCAATCTTGGACAGGTCGGGCACCATATATTTT; cdr3_aa: CASIPILDRSGTIYF
v_call: TRBV5-1; clone_size: .; j_call: TRBJ2-7; d_call: .; cdr3_nt: TGCGCCAGCAGCCTGGGACATACGGTCTACGAGCAGTACTTC; cdr3_aa: CASSLGHTVYEQYF
v_call: TRBV5-1; clone_size: .; j_call: TRBJ1-1; d_call: TRBD1; cdr3_nt: TGCGCCAGCAGGATCCGGGACAGGGACAACACTGAAGCTTTCTTT; cdr3_aa: CASRIRDRDNTEAFF
v_call: TRBV5-6; clone_size: .; j_call: TRBJ2-3; d_call: .; cdr3_nt: TGTGCCAGCAGCTTAGGGCGGGGTTACACAGATACGCAGTATTTT; cdr3_aa: CASSLGRGYTDTQYF
v_call: TRBV5-1; clone_size: once; j_call: TRBJ2-2; d_call: .; cdr3_nt: TGCGCCAGCAGCTTGGTTAGCGGCCCAAGGGGCCCCGGGGAGCTGTTTTTT; cdr3_aa: CASSLVSGPRGPGELFF
v_call: TRBV23-1; clone_size: few; j_call: TRBJ1-4; d_call: .; cdr3_nt: TGCGCCAGCAGTCAACACAGGGCTTCTAATGAAAAACTGTTTTTT; cdr3_aa: CASSQHRASNEKLFF
v_call: TRBV3-1/TRBV3-2; clone_size: .; j_call: TRBJ1-4; d_call: .; cdr3_nt: TGTGCCAGCAGCCGGTACTTCCTCGCGCCCAGGGGTACTAATGAAAAACTGTTTTTT; cdr3_aa: CASSRYFLAPRGTNEKLFF
v_call: TRBV10-1; clone_size: .; j_call: TRBJ1-6; d_call: .; cdr3_nt: TGCCCCCCCAGTGGGGGGGGGCTGGGCTATTCACCCCTCCACTTT; cdr3_aa: CPPSGGGLGYSPLHF
v_call: TRBV18; clone_size: .; j_call: TRBJ2-1; d_call: .; cdr3_nt: TGTGCCAGCTCACCGGCCGGGAATGAGCAGTTCTTC; cdr3_aa: CASSPAGNEQFF
v_call: TRBV6-5; clone_size: .; j_call: TRBJ2-7; d_call: TRBD1; cdr3_nt: TGTGCCAGCAGAACCCCCCCAGGGGGCGAGCAGTACTTC; cdr3_aa: CASRTPPGGEQYF
v_call: TRBV18; clone_size: .; j_call: TRBJ1-5; d_call: .; cdr3_nt: TGTGCCAGCTCACCAGCACAAAACAATCAGCCCCAGCATTTT; cdr3_aa: CASSPAQNNQPQHF
v_call: TRBV11-2; clone_size: .; j_call: TRBJ1-4; d_call: .; cdr3_nt: TGTGCCAGCAGCTTAGAAGCGGGTAACCAGTTTTTT; cdr3_aa: CASSLEAGNQFF
v_call: TRBV3-1/TRBV3-2; clone_size: .; j_call: TRBJ2-1; d_call: TRBD2; cdr3_nt: TGTGCCAGCAGCCAAGACGGACTAGGCGGGTACAATGAGCAGTTCTTC; cdr3_aa: CASSQDGLGGYNEQFF
v_call: TRBV5-1; clone_size: .; j_call: TRBJ1-3; d_call: .; cdr3_nt: TGCGCCAGCAGCTTGGGAGGGATTGTAGGTGGAAACACCATATATTTT; cdr3_aa: CASSLGGIVGGNTIYF
v_call: TRBV5-1; clone_size: .; j_call: TRBJ1-4; d_call: .; cdr3_nt: TGCGCCAGCAGCCTGGGGGGAGGTGAAAAACTGTTTTTT; cdr3_aa: CASSLGGGEKLFF
v_call: TRBV7-2; clone_size: .; j_call: TRBJ1-3; d_call: .; cdr3_nt: TGTGCCAGCACCCTCATGGACAGCCTCTCTGGAAACACCATATATTTT; cdr3_aa: CASTLMDSLSGNTIYF
v_call: TRBV12-5; clone_size: once; j_call: TRBJ2-1; d_call: TRBD2; cdr3_nt: TGTGCTAGTGGTTTGGTAGGGCGGCTAGCGGTAAACAATGAGCAGTTCTTC; cdr3_aa: CASGLVGRLAVNNEQFF
v_call: TRBV6-5; clone_size: .; j_call: TRBJ2-7; d_call: .; cdr3_nt: TGTGCCGAAGCCCAGCGGGCGAATTACGAGCAGTACTTC; cdr3_aa: CAEAQRANYEQYF
v_call: TRBV19; clone_size: few; j_call: TRBJ2-7; d_call: .; cdr3_nt: TGTGCCAGTAGCCCCCGCGGGGATCCCTACGAGCAGTACTTC; cdr3_aa: CASSPRGDPYEQYF
v_call: TRBV20-1; clone_size: once; j_call: TRBJ1-1; d_call: .; cdr3_nt: TGCAGTGCTAGCTCAGGCCCTGAAGCTTTCTTT; cdr3_aa: CSASSGPEAFF
v_call: TRBV10-3; clone_size: few; j_call: TRBJ2-1; d_call: TRBD2; cdr3_nt: TGTGCCATCGGGAAAGGACTAGCGGGCTACAATGAGCAGTTCTTC; cdr3_aa: CAIGKGLAGYNEQFF
v_call: TRBV28; clone_size: .; j_call: TRBJ2-3; d_call: TRBD2; cdr3_nt: TGTGCCAGCAGTTGGGCTAGCGGGATTGTAGATACGCAGTATTTT; cdr3_aa: CASSWASGIVDTQYF
v_call: TRBV2; clone_size: .; j_call: TRBJ2-2; d_call: TRBD2; cdr3_nt: TGTGCCAGCAGTGCGATAGCGGGGGGAACGACCGGGGAGCTGTTTTTT; cdr3_aa: CASSAIAGGTTGELFF
v_call: TRBV20-1; clone_size: once; j_call: TRBJ1-1; d_call: .; cdr3_nt: TGCAGTGCCCGGTGGAACACTGAAGCTTTCTTT; cdr3_aa: CSARWNTEAFF
v_call: TRBV4-1; clone_size: .; j_call: TRBJ2-5; d_call: .; cdr3_nt: TGCGCCAGCAGCCAAGAACCACCGTTTGGGGGGGAGACCCAGTACTTC; cdr3_aa: CASSQEPPFGGETQYF
v_call: TRBV4-1; clone_size: .; j_call: TRBJ2-7; d_call: .; cdr3_nt: TGCGCCAGCAGCCAACAACAGGGTGAGCAGTACTTC; cdr3_aa: CASSQQQGEQYF